The entry that follows covers one TCR beta chain sequence. Original analysis: How many nucleated cells were present was estimated from reference gene primer amplification. This table comes from immunoSEQ multiplex PCR, and its TCRdb copy is limited to in-frame clones, with some not included. D and trimming come from the DNA, and the V and J calls and clone size come from that table. Among 140,000 or so clones listed, about four fifths were seen once. The record originates from a study of blood T cell repertoires in COVID-19. Study in general: T cells, B-cell-depleted T cells, or PBMCs supplied cDNA or gDNA.

V was clipped by 5 bases and J by 2 bases; unmatched bases: 4. The germline gives CDR1 SGHTA, CDR2 FQGTGA. This CDR3 contains 14 residues. The V gene is TRBV7-3, the J gene TRBJ2-7; 9 bases agree with TRBD1. The sequence derives from a man aged 65 to 85 who had recovered from COVID-19. The specimen sequenced was peripheral blood. CDR3 residues: CASSPGTGPYEQYF. The CDR3 DNA reads TGTGCCAGCAGCCCCGGGACAGGGCCCTACGAGCAGTACTTC.